The 19 T cell receptor beta chains listed next were all sequenced from one sample in a study of T cell responses to AZD1222 COVID-19 vaccine (dated by TCRdb to the early 2020s). The method behind the library was the immunoSEQ multiplex PCR assay. TCRdb obtained this table from immuneACCESS and retained in-frame rearrangements with V and J assigned. These tables miss some clones; where compared with another copy, unresolved V genes account for less than half of the shortfall, and the remainder is unexplained. The table for this sample lists 200,000 or so clones; 85% to 95% of them were counted only once. About 10% of the sample rests with the top ten. The time point label of this sample denotes: baseline before first vaccination. Sequences were derived from peripheral blood, sampled on day 0 of AZD1222 vaccination. The receptor set was obtained from an adult in good health.

Points on this clone: A read error may produce the germline difference seen at one junction end. The chain employs TRBV7-3 and TRBJ2-2; TRBD1 matches 7 bases. CDR1 SGHTA and CDR2 FQGTGA come from the germline V gene. The CDR3 is made up of 15 amino acids. The CDR3 region is CASSVTGDGSGELFF. The CDR3 nucleotides read TGTGCCAGCAGCGTAACAGGGGATGGCTCAGGGGAGCTGTTTTTT.

The V and J genes are TRBV4-1 and TRBJ1-6; weak D call: TRBD1 (5 bases). Trimming shortened V by 1 base and J by 8 bases, and 15 bases separated the two germline ends. This CDR3 has 16 residues. Germline CDR1 MGHRA, CDR2 YSYEKL. The CDR3 region is CASSQVGTGVYSPLHF. CDR3 coding DNA: TGCGCCAGCAGCCAAGTCGGGACGGGCGTTTATTCACCCCTCCACTTT.

The CDR3 region has the DNA TGTGCCAGCAGCTCCGTGATACCCTACGAGCAGTACTTC. This translates into CASSSVIPYEQYF. The chain has TRBV7-9 and TRBJ2-7; unclear D gene. CDR1 is SEHNR, CDR2 FQNEAQ, per germline (reference sequence). This CDR3 has 13 residues. V gave up 4 bases and J gave up 2 bases, with 9 bases separating them.

As regards this clone: The same CDR3 arises from other DNA sequences in this sample as well. The chain is built from TRBV5-1 and TRBJ1-4; D gene uncertain. The length of the CDR3 is 14 residues. V was trimmed by 0 bases and J by 2 bases, leaving 5 bases between them. CDR1 SGHRS and CDR2 YFSETQ come from the germline V gene. CDR3 in amino acids: CASSLGSTNEKLFF. The CDR3 region has the DNA TGCGCCAGCAGCTTGGGAAGCACTAATGAAAAACTGTTTTTT.

The chain uses TRBV10-3 and TRBJ2-2, with 8 bases lining up with TRBD1. CDR1 ENHRY and CDR2 SYGVKD come from the germline V gene. CDR3 length: 14 residues. With V trimmed by 7 bases and J by 5 bases, 6 bases remained unmatched. As DNA, the CDR3 is TGTGCCATCACCGGGACAGGCGGGACCGGGGAGCTGTTTTTT. As protein: CAITGTGGTGELFF.

This clone occurred once. The V and J genes are TRBV6-5 and TRBJ1-2; D is ambiguous. V was shortened by 0 bases and J by 3 bases, with 8 bases between the two germline ends. The CDR3 length is 14 residues. The germline V gene encodes CDR1 MNHEY and CDR2 SVGAGI. CDR3 loop: CASSYSMRDYGYTF. The CDR3 DNA reads as TGTGCCAGCAGTTACTCGATGAGAGACTATGGCTACACCTTC.

The chain is built from TRBV6-1 and TRBJ1-2; maybe TRBD1 (6 bases). The germline V and J ends were trimmed by 2 bases and 2 bases, with 6 bases remaining between them. This CDR3 comprises 13 residues. Per germline, CDR1 MNHNS and CDR2 SASEGT. The CDR3 DNA follows: TGTGCCAGCAGTGAACAGGGGAACTATGGCTACACCTTC. This encodes CASSEQGNYGYTF.

J is TRBJ2-1 and V is TRBV5-6; D is unresolved. In germline, CDR1 is SGHDT, CDR2 YYEEEE. Trimming stripped 2 bases from V and 6 bases from J, with 3 bases between. CDR3 length equals 11 residues. CDR3 nucleotides: TGTGCCAGCAGCTTTGGCAATGAGCAGTTCTTC. Translated: CASSFGNEQFF.

V gene TRBV5-4 combines with J gene TRBJ2-3; D unclear. Trimming cost V 0 bases and J 2 bases, with 7 bases left between them. Per the germline V gene, CDR1 is SGHNT and CDR2 is YYREEE (reference sequence). CDR3 length: 14 amino acids. The CDR3 here is CASSLVGATDTQYF. DNA for the CDR3: TGTGCCAGCAGCTTGGTAGGAGCCACAGATACGCAGTATTTT.

The V gene is TRBV5-1, the J gene TRBJ1-1; 7 nucleotides align to TRBD1. The J segment lost 0 bases and the V segment lost 4 bases, leaving 3 bases of the junction unmatched. Germline V CDR1 and CDR2: SGHRS, YFSETQ. The CDR3 contains 14 residues. The CDR3 DNA is TGCGCCAGCAGCGCGGGACAGCTGAACACTGAAGCTTTCTTT. It codes for CASSAGQLNTEAFF. Drawing the rest from reference TRBV5-1 and TRBJ1-1, the complete variable domain is KAGVTQTPRYLIKTRGQQVTLSCSPISGHRSVSWYQQTPGQGLQFLFEYFSETQRNKGNFPGRFSGRQFSNSRSEMNVSTLELGDSALYLCASSAGQLNTEAFFGQGTRLTVV.

This chain connects TRBV7-2 to TRBJ1-5; maybe TRBD1 (6 bases). Trimming shortened V by 5 bases and J by 3 bases, and 14 bases separated the two germline ends. This CDR3 comprises 15 residues. CDR1 is SGHTA, CDR2 FQGNSA, per germline. The DNA of the CDR3 is TGTGCCAGCAGCCGCAAGACAGGCCCCAATCAGCCCCAGCATTTT. This gives the protein CASSRKTGPNQPQHF.

The chain combines TRBV24-1 with TRBJ2-2; D not certain. The V end lost 0 bases, the J end lost 1 base, and 23 bases lay between the germline ends. Germline CDR1 reads KGHDR; CDR2 reads SFDVKD. This CDR3 region has 21 residues. CDR3 protein: CATSDLQIPAQGLENTGELFF. CDR3 DNA sequence: TGTGCCACCAGTGATTTGCAAATTCCTGCACAAGGGCTAGAGAACACCGGGGAGCTGTTTTTT.

This clone was counted a single time. This chain links TRBV10-2 with TRBJ1-3; D is ambiguous. The CDR3 is 17 amino acids. Germline assignment: CDR1 WSHSY and CDR2 SAAADI. V lost 2 bases, J lost 0 bases, and 14 bases lay in between. The CDR3 loop reads CASSERPQSRSGNTIYF. The CDR3 DNA is TGCGCCAGCAGTGAGAGACCACAGTCCCGCTCTGGAAACACCATATATTTT.

The chain carries TRBV9 and TRBJ1-4, with a possible D match to TRBD1 (5 bases). Trimming removed 3 bases from V and 7 bases from J, with 13 bases in between. The CDR3 loop spans 14 amino acids. Germline V gives CDR1 SGDLS, CDR2 YYNGEE. CDR3 DNA: TGTGCCAGCAGCGCCTCGGGGGAGACTGAAAAACTGTTTTTT. Encoded protein: CASSASGETEKLFF.

CDR3 in DNA: TGTGCCAGCAGCTTAGCGGCCTCACCCCTCCACTTT. It encodes CASSLAASPLHF. The chain joins TRBV7-9 to TRBJ1-6; D unclear. The CDR3 length is 12 residues. In germline, CDR1 is SEHNR, CDR2 FQNEAQ (reference sequence). Deletions cut 0 bases from V and 10 bases from J, with 4 bases between.

The rearrangement links TRBV6-1 to TRBJ2-2; TRBD2 matches 10 bases. Germline CDR1 is MNHNS and CDR2 is SASEGT. V shed 1 base, J shed 1 base, and the junction held 12 bases outside the gene matches. The CDR3 has 20 residues. CDR3 sequence reads: CASSEEWRSGRAGNTGELFF. The CDR3 DNA follows: TGTGCCAGCAGTGAAGAGTGGAGGAGCGGGAGGGCCGGGAACACCGGGGAGCTGTTTTTT.

The genes are TRBV28 and TRBJ1-1; a weak D match, TRBD1 (6 bases). The V end lost 6 bases, the J end lost 2 bases, and 13 bases lay between the germline ends. Germline CDR1 and CDR2: MDHEN and SYDVKM. The CDR3 consists of 14 residues. CDR3 loop: CASRPRGPNTEAFF. The CDR3 coding sequence is TGTGCCAGCAGACCCAGGGGTCCAAACACTGAAGCTTTCTTT.

Written as DNA, the CDR3 is TGCAGCGTTCGATGGACAGCGGATCCCGTTTGGTATGGCTACACCTTC. Encoded protein: CSVRWTADPVWYGYTF. The rearrangement uses TRBV29-1 and TRBJ1-2; tentatively, D is TRBD1 (6 bases). V was clipped by 5 bases and J by 5 bases, with 24 bases between them. The CDR3 totals 16 residues. Germline CDR1 is SQVTM and CDR2 is ANQGSEA.

The chain recombines TRBV7-2 with TRBJ1-1, with 7 bases lining up with TRBD1. The germline gives CDR1 SGHTA, CDR2 FQGNSA. The CDR3 consists of 15 residues. The trim removed 4 bases at V and 5 bases at J, leaving 10 bases unmatched. The CDR3 region has the DNA TGTGCCAGCAGCTCTACCACAGGGGTACGGACTGAAGCTTTCTTT. This codes for CASSSTTGVRTEAFF.